These T cell receptor beta chains were read from a single sample in a study of cytomegalovirus exposure and HLA in healthy donors. The protocol was immunoSEQ multiplex PCR, while the TCRdb copy is restricted to in-frame clones and leaves out a portion. The table includes 95,000 to 110,000 clones, roughly three quarters detected once. Material: PBMCs. These receptors all come from a man younger than 30 in good health and CMV-seronegative. The CDR3 runs from the conserved cysteine through the conserved F or W. A D gene is named only where the DNA matches it firmly. Expanded clones are given a class, and other clones once, few, many or no size at all.

d_call	v_call	j_call	clone_size	cdr3_nt	cdr3_aa
.	TRBV10-3	TRBJ1-4	few	TGTGCCATCACGACTCCGCCTAATGAAAAACTGTTTTTT	CAITTPPNEKLFF
.	TRBV18	TRBJ1-5	.	TGTGCCAGCTCAGCGAGTAGTGGCAATCAGCCCCAGCATTTT	CASSASSGNQPQHF
TRBD1	TRBV4-2	TRBJ1-1	.	TGTGCCAGCAGCCAAGGGAACACAGGGGCCTTAATGAACACTGAAGCTTTCTTT	CASSQGNTGALMNTEAFF
.	TRBV14	TRBJ2-7	.	TGTGCCAGCAGCCATAATTCGGTAGAGCAGTACTTC	CASSHNSVEQYF
.	TRBV2	TRBJ1-5	.	TGTGCCAGCAGTGAAGCGCCTAACCTTAGCAATCAGCCCCAGCATTTT	CASSEAPNLSNQPQHF
TRBD1	TRBV6-5	TRBJ1-6	.	TGTGCCAGCAGTTTACCGGGACAGGGGGCTTCACCCCTCCACTTT	CASSLPGQGASPLHF
TRBD1	TRBV5-6	TRBJ2-3	.	TGTGCCAGCGGTTTCCTGACAGGGGGCGCAGATACGCAGTATTTT	CASGFLTGGADTQYF
TRBD1	TRBV25-1	TRBJ1-2	.	TGTGCCAGCTCCCTTCTAGGGACAGGGGAAAATGGCTACACCTTC	CASSLLGTGENGYTF
.	TRBV10-2	TRBJ1-1	few	TGCGCCAGCAGGTCAGGAATCAGCACTGAAGCTTTCTTT	CASRSGISTEAFF
TRBD2	TRBV10-3	TRBJ2-7	.	TGTGCCATCAGTGAGTCAAGCGGGGCTGGGTACGAGCAGTACTTT	CAISESSGAGYEQYF
TRBD1	TRBV7-7	TRBJ2-1	.	TGTGCCAGCAGCTTCGGGACAGTTTCCTACAATGAGCAGTTCTTC	CASSFGTVSYNEQFF
.	TRBV5-6	TRBJ2-2	once	TGTGCCAGCAGCTTGGGGACTCTTGTTTCCGGGGAGCTGTTTTTT	CASSLGTLVSGELFF
.	TRBV5-1	TRBJ2-1	few	TGCGCCAGCGGTCAGGGGAGCTCCTACAATGAGCAGTTCTTC	CASGQGSSYNEQFF
.	TRBV10-2	TRBJ1-1	few	TGCGCCAGCAGTGAGCGGGGCGGGGGAGCTTTCTTT	CASSERGGGAFF
.	TRBV6-1	TRBJ2-1	once	TGTGCCAGCAGTGGGTGGAGAAACAATGAGCAGTTCTTC	CASSGWRNNEQFF
.	TRBV19	TRBJ1-6	.	TGTGCCAGTAGTTACAGAGAAAATAATTCACCCCTCCACTTT	CASSYRENNSPLHF
TRBD1	TRBV6-5	TRBJ1-1	few	TGTGCCAGCAGTTACTCCCGGACAGGGCATACTGAAGCTTTCTTT	CASSYSRTGHTEAFF
TRBD2	TRBV7-3	TRBJ2-2	.	TGTGCCAGCAGCCCCTGGGGGGGGACTAGACACACCGGGGAGCTGTTTTTT	CASSPWGGTRHTGELFF
TRBD1	TRBV9	TRBJ1-4	.	TGTGCCAGCAGCGAGGGGACAGGGAGGACTAATGAAAAACTGTTTTTT	CASSEGTGRTNEKLFF
TRBD1	TRBV7-6	TRBJ1-6	.	TGTGCCGGCCGACCCGGGGGACAGGGTAACTCACCCCTCCACTTT	CAGRPGGQGNSPLHF
.	TRBV9	TRBJ2-2	.	TGTGCCAGCAGCGTAGCTTGGGGCCCAGGGGAGGGTACCGGGGAGCTGTTTTTT	CASSVAWGPGEGTGELFF
.	TRBV9	TRBJ1-2	.	TGTGCCAGCAGCAAGGACAGCTATGGCTACACCTTC	CASSKDSYGYTF
TRBD2	TRBV25-1	TRBJ2-5	.	TGTGCCAGCAGTGAAGCGCGGGGGGCCCAAGAGACCCAGTACTTC	CASSEARGAQETQYF
.	TRBV19	TRBJ2-7	.	TGTGCCAGTAGTGCCCGGGACCCGGGAGCCTACGAGCAGTACTTC	CASSARDPGAYEQYF
TRBD1	TRBV5-1	TRBJ2-7	.	TGCGCCAGCAGCTTGTCGGGACAGGGGCACGAGCAGTACTTC	CASSLSGQGHEQYF
TRBD1	TRBV4-2	TRBJ1-2	.	TGTGCCAGCAGCCAAGGGACAGGGCCCTATGGCTACACCTTC	CASSQGTGPYGYTF
.	TRBV7-8	TRBJ1-4	.	TGTGCCAGCAGCCCGGGGGGTACTTGGCTGTTTTTT	CASSPGGTWLFF